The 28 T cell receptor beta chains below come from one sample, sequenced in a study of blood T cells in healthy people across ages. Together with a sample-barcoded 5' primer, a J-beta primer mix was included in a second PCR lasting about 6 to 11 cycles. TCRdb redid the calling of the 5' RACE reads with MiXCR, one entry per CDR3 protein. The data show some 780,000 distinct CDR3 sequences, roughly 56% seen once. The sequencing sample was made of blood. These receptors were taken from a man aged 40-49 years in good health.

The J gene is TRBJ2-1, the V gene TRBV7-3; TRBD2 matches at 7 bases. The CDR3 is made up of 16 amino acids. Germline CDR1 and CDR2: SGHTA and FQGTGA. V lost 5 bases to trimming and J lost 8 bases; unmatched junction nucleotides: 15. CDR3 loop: CASSHSGGGLSYEQFF. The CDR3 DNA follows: TGTGCCAGCAGCCACTCGGGGGGTGGACTAAGTTATGAGCAGTTCTTC.

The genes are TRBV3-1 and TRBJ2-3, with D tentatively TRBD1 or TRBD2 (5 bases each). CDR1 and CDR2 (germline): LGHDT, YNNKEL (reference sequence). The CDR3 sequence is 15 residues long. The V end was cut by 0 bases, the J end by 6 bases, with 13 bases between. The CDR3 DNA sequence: TGTGCCAGCAGCCAAGAAAAGGGACGGCGCGATACGCAGTATTTT. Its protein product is CASSQEKGRRDTQYF.

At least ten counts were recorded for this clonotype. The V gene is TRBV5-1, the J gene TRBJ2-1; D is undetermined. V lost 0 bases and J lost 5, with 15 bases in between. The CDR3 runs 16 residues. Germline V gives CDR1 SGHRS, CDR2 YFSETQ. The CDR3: CASSLDRVRHDNEQFF. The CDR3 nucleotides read TGCGCCAGCAGCTTGGACCGCGTGCGGCACGACAATGAGCAGTTCTTC.

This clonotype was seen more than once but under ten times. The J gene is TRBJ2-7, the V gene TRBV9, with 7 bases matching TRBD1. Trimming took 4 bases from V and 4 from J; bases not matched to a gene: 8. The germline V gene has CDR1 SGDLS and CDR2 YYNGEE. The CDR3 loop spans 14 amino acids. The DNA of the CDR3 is TGTGCCAGCAGCCCTACCGGGACAGAGTACGAGCAGTACTTC. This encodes CASSPTGTEYEQYF.

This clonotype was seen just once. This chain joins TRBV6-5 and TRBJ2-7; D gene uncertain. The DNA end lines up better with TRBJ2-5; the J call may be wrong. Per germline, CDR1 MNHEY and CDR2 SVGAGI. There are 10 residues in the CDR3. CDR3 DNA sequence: TGTGCCACCACCTCCGAGACCCAGTACTTC. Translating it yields CATTSETQYF.

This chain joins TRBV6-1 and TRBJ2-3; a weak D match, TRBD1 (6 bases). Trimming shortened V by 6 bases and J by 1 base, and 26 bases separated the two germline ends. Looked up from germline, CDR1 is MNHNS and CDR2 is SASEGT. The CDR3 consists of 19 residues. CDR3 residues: CASSHLRSTGRPGTDTQYF. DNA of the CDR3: TGTGCCAGCAGCCACCTGAGATCGACAGGCCGCCCCGGCACAGATACGCAGTATTTT.

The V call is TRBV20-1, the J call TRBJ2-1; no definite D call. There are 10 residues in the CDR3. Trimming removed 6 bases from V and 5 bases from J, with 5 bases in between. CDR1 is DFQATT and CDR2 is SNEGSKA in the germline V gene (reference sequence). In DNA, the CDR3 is TGCAGTGCCACTGACAATGAGCAGTTCTTC. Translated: CSATDNEQFF.

DNA of the CDR3: TGTGCCAGCAGCGTAATGACTAGCGGGATCGGAACGCACAATGAGCAGTTCTTC. Translating gives CASSVMTSGIGTHNEQFF. The J gene is TRBJ2-1, the V gene TRBV9, with TRBD2 identical over 11 bases. The germline CDR1 and CDR2 sequences are SGDLS and YYNGEE. The CDR3 spans 18 residues. The junction had 11 bases not matched to a gene; V was cut back by 1 base and J by 5 bases.

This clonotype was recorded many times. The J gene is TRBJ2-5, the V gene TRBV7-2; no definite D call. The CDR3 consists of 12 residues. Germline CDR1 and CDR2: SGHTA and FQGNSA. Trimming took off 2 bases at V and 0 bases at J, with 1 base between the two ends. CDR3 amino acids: CASSLNQETQYF. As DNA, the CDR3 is TGTGCCAGCAGCTTAAACCAAGAGACCCAGTACTTC.

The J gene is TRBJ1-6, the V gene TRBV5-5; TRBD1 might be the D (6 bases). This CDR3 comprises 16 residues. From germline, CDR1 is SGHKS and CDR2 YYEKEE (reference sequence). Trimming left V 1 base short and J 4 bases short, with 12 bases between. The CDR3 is CASSLYAGDYNSPLHF. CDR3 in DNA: TGTGCCAGCAGCTTGTATGCAGGGGATTATAATTCACCCCTCCACTTT.

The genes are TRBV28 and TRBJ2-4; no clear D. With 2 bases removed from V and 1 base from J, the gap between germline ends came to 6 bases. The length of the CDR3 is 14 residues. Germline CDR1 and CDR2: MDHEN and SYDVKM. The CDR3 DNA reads TGTGCCAGCAGTTTAGGAATCGCCAAAAACATTCAGTACTTC. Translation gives CASSLGIAKNIQYF.

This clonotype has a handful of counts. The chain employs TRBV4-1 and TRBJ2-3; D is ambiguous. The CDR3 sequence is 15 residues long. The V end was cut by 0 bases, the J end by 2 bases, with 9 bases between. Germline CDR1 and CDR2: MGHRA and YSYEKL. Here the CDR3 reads CASSQDPRHTDTQYF. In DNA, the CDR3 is TGCGCCAGCAGCCAAGATCCCCGCCACACAGATACGCAGTATTTT.

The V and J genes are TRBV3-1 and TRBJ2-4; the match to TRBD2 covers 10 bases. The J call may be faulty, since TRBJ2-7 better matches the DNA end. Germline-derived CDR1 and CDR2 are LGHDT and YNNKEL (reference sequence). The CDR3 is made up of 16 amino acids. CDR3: CASSPTSGAPSYEQYF. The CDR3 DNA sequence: TGTGCCAGCAGCCCCACTAGCGGGGCTCCTTCCTACGAGCAGTACTTC.

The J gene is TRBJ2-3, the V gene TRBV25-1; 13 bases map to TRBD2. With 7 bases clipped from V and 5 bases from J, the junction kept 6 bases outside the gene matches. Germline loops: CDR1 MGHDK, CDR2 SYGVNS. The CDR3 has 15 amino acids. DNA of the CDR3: TGTGCCAGCATCGGGACTAGCGGGACGAAAGATACGCAGTATTTT. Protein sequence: CASIGTSGTKDTQYF. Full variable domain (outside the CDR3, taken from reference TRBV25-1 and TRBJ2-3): EADIYQTPRYLVIGTGKKITLECSQTMGHDKMYWYQQDPGMELHLIHYSYGVNSTEKGDLSSESTVSRIRTEHFPLTLESARPSHTSQYLCASIGTSGTKDTQYFGPGTRLTVL.

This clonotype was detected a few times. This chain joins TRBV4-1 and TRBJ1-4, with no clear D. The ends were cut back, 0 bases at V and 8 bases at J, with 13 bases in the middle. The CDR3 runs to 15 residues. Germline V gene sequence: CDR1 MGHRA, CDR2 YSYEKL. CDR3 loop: CASSQESGNGEKLFF. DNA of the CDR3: TGCGCCAGCAGCCAAGAGTCTGGGAACGGAGAAAAACTGTTTTTT.

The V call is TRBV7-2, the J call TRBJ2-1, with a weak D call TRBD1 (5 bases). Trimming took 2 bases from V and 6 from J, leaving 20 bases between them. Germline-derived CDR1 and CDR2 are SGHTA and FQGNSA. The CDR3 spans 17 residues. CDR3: CASSLFVRAGIGNEQFF. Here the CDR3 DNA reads TGTGCCAGCAGCTTATTCGTTAGGGCAGGGATTGGCAATGAGCAGTTCTTC.

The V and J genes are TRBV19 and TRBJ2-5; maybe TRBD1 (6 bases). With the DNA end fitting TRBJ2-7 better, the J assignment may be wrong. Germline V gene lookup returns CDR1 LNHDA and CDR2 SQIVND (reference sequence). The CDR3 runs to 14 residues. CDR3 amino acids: CASSITGIPLEQYF. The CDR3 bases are TGTGCCAGTAGTATAACAGGGATCCCCCTCGAGCAGTACTTC.

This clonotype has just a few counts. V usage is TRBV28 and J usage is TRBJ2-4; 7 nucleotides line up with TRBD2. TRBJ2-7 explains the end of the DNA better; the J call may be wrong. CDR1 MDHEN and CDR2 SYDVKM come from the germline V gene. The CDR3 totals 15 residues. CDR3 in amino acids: CASSGRHGTTYEQYF. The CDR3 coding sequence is TGTGCCAGCAGTGGGCGTCATGGGACTACCTACGAGCAGTACTTC.

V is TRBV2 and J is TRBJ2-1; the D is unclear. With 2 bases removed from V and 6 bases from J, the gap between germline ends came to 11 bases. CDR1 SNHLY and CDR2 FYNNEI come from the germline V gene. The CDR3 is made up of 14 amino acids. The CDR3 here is CASSELATVNEQFF. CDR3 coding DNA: TGTGCCAGCAGTGAACTGGCGACTGTCAATGAGCAGTTCTTC.

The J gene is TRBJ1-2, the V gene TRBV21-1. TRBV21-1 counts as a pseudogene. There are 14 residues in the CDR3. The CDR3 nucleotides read TGTGCCAGCAGCAAAGCGCTTTCGGGCTATGGCTACACCTTC. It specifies CASSKALSGYGYTF.

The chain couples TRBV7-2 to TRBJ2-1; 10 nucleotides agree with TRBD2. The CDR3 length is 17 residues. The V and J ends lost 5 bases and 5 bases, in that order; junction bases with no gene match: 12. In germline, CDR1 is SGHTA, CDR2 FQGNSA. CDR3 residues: CASSEMFRLAGDNEQFF. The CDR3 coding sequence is TGTGCCAGCAGCGAGATGTTCCGTCTAGCGGGAGACAATGAGCAGTTCTTC.

The CDR3 DNA reads as TGCGCCAGCAGCGACTCGAGTGGAGGCACAGATACGCAGTATTTT. It translates to CASSDSSGGTDTQYF. This chain connects TRBV4-3 to TRBJ2-3; D ambiguous. In germline, CDR1 is LGHNA, CDR2 YSLEER. The V gene lost 5 bases and the J gene lost 1 base, with 13 bases spanning the gap. This CDR3 spans 15 amino acids.

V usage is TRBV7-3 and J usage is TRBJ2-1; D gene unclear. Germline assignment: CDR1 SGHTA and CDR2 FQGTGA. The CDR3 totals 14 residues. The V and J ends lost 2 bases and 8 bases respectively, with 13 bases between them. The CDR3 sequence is CASSLDSMAYEQFF. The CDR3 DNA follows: TGTGCCAGCAGCTTAGATTCGATGGCATATGAGCAGTTCTTC.

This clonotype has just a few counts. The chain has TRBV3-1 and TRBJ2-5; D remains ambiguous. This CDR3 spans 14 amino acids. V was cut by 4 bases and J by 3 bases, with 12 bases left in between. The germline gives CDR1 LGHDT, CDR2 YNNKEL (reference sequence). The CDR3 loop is CASSRNLTKETQYF. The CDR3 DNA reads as TGTGCCAGCAGCCGGAATCTGACAAAAGAGACCCAGTACTTC.

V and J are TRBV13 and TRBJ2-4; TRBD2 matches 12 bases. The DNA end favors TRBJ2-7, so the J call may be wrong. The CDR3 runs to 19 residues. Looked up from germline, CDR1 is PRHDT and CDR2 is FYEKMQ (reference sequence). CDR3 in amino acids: CASSLMQGVTSGGSYEQYF. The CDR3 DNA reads TGTGCCAGCAGCTTGATGCAGGGGGTGACTAGCGGGGGTTCCTACGAGCAGTACTTC.

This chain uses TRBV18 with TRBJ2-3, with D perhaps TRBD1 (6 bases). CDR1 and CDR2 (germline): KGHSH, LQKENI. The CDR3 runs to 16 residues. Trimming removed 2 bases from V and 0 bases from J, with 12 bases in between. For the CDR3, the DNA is TGTGCCAGCTCACCAATTCCAGGGGTGAGCACAGATACGCAGTATTTT. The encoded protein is CASSPIPGVSTDTQYF. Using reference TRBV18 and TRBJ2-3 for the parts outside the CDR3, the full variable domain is NAGVMQNPRHLVRRRGQEARLRCSPMKGHSHVYWYRQLPEEGLKFMVYLQKENIIDESGMPKERFSAEFPKEGPSILRIQQVVRGDSAAYFCASSPIPGVSTDTQYFGPGTRLTVL.

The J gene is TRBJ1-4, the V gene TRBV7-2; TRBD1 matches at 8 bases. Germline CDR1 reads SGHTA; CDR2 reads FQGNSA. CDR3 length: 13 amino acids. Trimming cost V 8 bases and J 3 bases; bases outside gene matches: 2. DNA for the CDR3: TGTGCCAGCCGACAGGGGCCTAATGAAAAACTGTTTTTT. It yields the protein CASRQGPNEKLFF.

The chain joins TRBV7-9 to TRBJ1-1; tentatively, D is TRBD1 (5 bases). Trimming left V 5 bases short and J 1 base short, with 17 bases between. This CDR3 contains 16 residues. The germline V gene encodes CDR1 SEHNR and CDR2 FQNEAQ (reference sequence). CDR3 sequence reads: CASSPHIGQGNTEAFF. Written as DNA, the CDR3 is TGTGCCAGCAGCCCCCACATCGGGCAGGGGAACACTGAAGCTTTCTTT. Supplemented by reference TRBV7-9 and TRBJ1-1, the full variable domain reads DTGVSQNPRHKITKRGQNVTFRCDPISEHNRLYWYRQTLGQGPEFLTYFQNEAQLEKSRLLSDRFSAERPKGSFSTLEIQRTEQGDSAMYLCASSPHIGQGNTEAFFGQGTRLTVV.